Following are 22 T cell receptor beta chains from one sample sequenced in a study of blood T cell repertoires in COVID-19. The table came from immunoSEQ multiplex PCR; TCRdb's copy has only in-frame clones and leaves some out. The table has a few hundred thousand clones, approximately 88% seen once. Input material: peripheral blood. The receptors were gathered from a woman in her thirties with COVID-19, enrolled during active disease.

The J gene is TRBJ2-2, the V gene TRBV11-2, with 9 bases that match TRBD1. The CDR3 loop spans 18 amino acids. Germline lookup yields CDR1 SGHAT and CDR2 FQNNGV. Trimming removed 5 bases from V and 5 bases from J; junction bases left unmatched: 15. CDR3 residues: CASSPLFYGTGFTGELFF. CDR3 in DNA: TGTGCCAGCAGCCCCTTGTTTTACGGGACAGGGTTTACCGGGGAGCTGTTTTTT.

The rearrangement links TRBV19 to TRBJ2-3; 10 positions agree with TRBD2. The length of the CDR3 is 14 residues. Germline V lookup: CDR1 LNHDA, CDR2 SQIVND (reference sequence). V shed 4 bases and J 3 bases; nucleotides not matched to a gene: 1. CDR3 residues: CASSTSGGTDTQYF. The CDR3 coding sequence is TGTGCCAGTAGTACTAGCGGGGGTACAGATACGCAGTATTTT.

This clone was seen once. In the same sample, other DNA sequences code for this CDR3. The J gene is TRBJ2-7, the V gene TRBV6-5; D may be TRBD2 (5 bases). Between the trimmed V and J ends, which lost 0 bases and 2 bases, there was a span of 8 bases. The germline V gene has CDR1 MNHEY and CDR2 SVGAGI. The CDR3 consists of 14 residues. In DNA, the CDR3 is TGTGCCAGCAGTTACTCAGAGGGTACCTACGAGCAGTACTTC. The encoded protein is CASSYSEGTYEQYF.

The rearrangement uses TRBV27 and TRBJ1-6; D possibly corresponds to TRBD1 (6 bases). Germline loops: CDR1 MNHEY, CDR2 SMNVEV (reference sequence). CDR3 length: 18 amino acids. Trimming pared 6 bases from V and 3 bases from J, leaving 21 bases between. Written as DNA, the CDR3 is TGTGCCAGCAGCCCCAATGTTGACAGGAGAAACTATAATTCACCCCTCCACTTT. Amino acid sequence: CASSPNVDRRNYNSPLHF.

The chain employs TRBV15 and TRBJ1-2, with D tentatively TRBD1 (5 bases). The germline gives CDR1 LNHNV, CDR2 YYDKDF (reference sequence). The CDR3 sequence is 18 residues long. Trimming took off 1 base at V and 1 base at J, with 19 bases between the two ends. CDR3 residues: CATSRALPGGGNNYGYTF. The CDR3 DNA reads as TGTGCCACCAGCAGAGCACTCCCGGGGGGAGGAAATAACTATGGCTACACCTTC.

This chain connects TRBV7-9 to TRBJ2-7, with no clear D. Between the trimmed V and J ends, which lost 4 bases and 2 bases, there was a span of 9 bases. The CDR3 covers 13 residues. CDR1 is SEHNR and CDR2 is FQNEAQ in the germline V gene (reference sequence). The CDR3 DNA reads TGTGCCAGCAGCTCACATCAGGCCTACGAGCAGTACTTC. This sequence encodes CASSSHQAYEQYF.

The chain carries TRBV4-1 and TRBJ2-1; D is possibly TRBD1 (6 bases). In germline, CDR1 is MGHRA, CDR2 YSYEKL. This CDR3 has 15 amino acids. V was shortened by 3 bases and J by 4 bases, with 13 bases between the two germline ends. The CDR3 DNA reads as TGCGCCAGCAGCCAGGGCCCGGGACAATACAATGAGCAGTTCTTC. It translates to CASSQGPGQYNEQFF.

This clone appeared once. The rearrangement joins TRBV7-2 to TRBJ1-2; no definite D call. The ends were cut back, 1 base at V and 2 bases at J, with 8 bases in the middle. Germline CDR1 reads SGHTA; CDR2 reads FQGNSA. CDR3 size: 14 residues. As DNA, the CDR3 is TGTGCCAGCAGCTTAGGGTCGGTAAACTATGGCTACACCTTC. Translated: CASSLGSVNYGYTF.

V and J are TRBV3-1 (or the pseudogene TRBV3-2) and TRBJ2-3; TRBD1 matches at 8 bases. The germline V gene encodes CDR1 LGHDT and CDR2 YNNKEL (reference sequence). After removal of 4 bases from V and 2 bases from J, the junction contained 11 bases not matched to a gene. The CDR3 length is 17 residues. DNA for the CDR3: TGTGCCAGCAGCCTCATGGTCTGGGGACAGGACACAGATACGCAGTATTTT. This codes for CASSLMVWGQDTDTQYF.

Written as DNA, the CDR3 is TGTGCCAGCAGTGAAGTGGCGGGGGCGGGGGAAAAACTGTTTTTT. This codes for CASSEVAGAGEKLFF. The chain links TRBV2 to TRBJ1-4; D is perhaps TRBD1 (6 bases). CDR3 length equals 15 residues. V was cut by 1 base and J by 8 bases, with 14 bases left in between. The V gene's germline CDR1 is SNHLY and CDR2 FYNNEI.

This chain joins TRBV29-1 and TRBJ2-5, with TRBD1 matching over 9 bases. The junction had 7 bases not matched to a gene; V was cut back by 4 bases and J by 4 bases. This CDR3 has 14 amino acids. Germline CDR1 and CDR2: SQVTM and ANQGSEA. CDR3 sequence reads: CSVAHRDRAETQYF. The DNA of the CDR3 is TGCAGCGTTGCTCACCGGGACAGGGCAGAGACCCAGTACTTC. Complete variable domain (other parts from reference TRBV29-1 and TRBJ2-5): SAVISQKPSRDICQRGTSLTIQCQVDSQVTMMFWYRQQPGQSLTLIATANQGSEATYESGFVIDKFPISRPNLTFSTLTVSNMSPEDSSIYLCSVAHRDRAETQYFGPGTRLLVL.

The chain has TRBV15 and TRBJ2-7; a possible D gene is TRBD1 (5 bases). The CDR3 consists of 14 residues. Germline CDR1 reads LNHNV; CDR2 reads YYDKDF (reference sequence). Here the CDR3 reads CATSDRQSPSVQDV. CDR3 nucleotide sequence: TGTGCCACCAGCGATAGGCAGTCTCCTTCGGTACAGGACGTC.

The chain recombines TRBV27 with TRBJ2-1; 9 positions agree with TRBD1. Germline CDR1 is MNHEY and CDR2 is SMNVEV (reference sequence). V lost 2 bases to trimming and J lost 3 bases; unmatched junction nucleotides: 2. This CDR3 is built from 15 residues. CDR3 residues: CASSLRQGGYNEQFF. The CDR3 DNA sequence: TGTGCCAGCAGTTTACGACAGGGGGGCTACAATGAGCAGTTCTTC.

The J gene is TRBJ1-5, the V gene TRBV6-6, with 7 bases lining up with TRBD1. V was clipped by 6 bases and J by 6 bases; unmatched bases: 8. Looked up from germline, CDR1 is MNHNY and CDR2 is SVGAGI (reference sequence). This CDR3 has 14 amino acids. DNA for the CDR3: TGTGCCAGCAGGACCCAGGGGGACTCTCAGCCCCAGCATTTT. This codes for CASRTQGDSQPQHF.

V and J are TRBV12-2 and TRBJ2-7; the table's D call of TRBD1 was not tested on the DNA. TRBV12-2 is described as a pseudogene. The length of the CDR3 is 16 residues. DNA for the CDR3: TGTGCCTATACTCAAGGGACAGGGGTCGTGACCTACGAGCAGTACGTC. Translation: CAYTQGTGVVTYEQYV.

This chain joins TRBV4-3 and TRBJ2-7; TRBD2 matches 7 bases. After removal of 1 base from V and 2 bases from J, the junction contained 14 bases not matched to a gene. CDR3 length: 18 residues. The germline gives CDR1 LGHNA, CDR2 YSLEER. Written as DNA, the CDR3 is TGCGCCAGCAGCCAAGGAGAGCGGGGCAGCTCGGGGACCTACGAGCAGTACGTC. As protein: CASSQGERGSSGTYEQYV.

The chain employs TRBV28 and TRBJ1-5, with D possibly being TRBD1 (6 bases). The CDR3 is made up of 15 amino acids. V was shortened by 4 bases and J by 3 bases, with 13 bases between the two germline ends. The germline V gene has CDR1 MDHEN and CDR2 SYDVKM. For the CDR3, the DNA is TGTGCCAGCAGTTCCCTCAGGGGTGTCAATCAGCCCCAGCATTTT. It yields the protein CASSSLRGVNQPQHF.

The V gene is TRBV28, the J gene TRBJ1-4; 7 bases align to TRBD1. In germline, CDR1 is MDHEN, CDR2 SYDVKM. The CDR3 is 13 residues long. V was pared by 5 bases and J by 8 bases, with 5 bases of the junction left unmatched. The CDR3 here is CASSRQGTEKLFF. DNA of the CDR3: TGTGCCAGCAGTAGACAGGGTACCGAAAAACTGTTTTTT.

The chain has TRBV2 and TRBJ1-6; 8 bases agree with TRBD1. The V segment lost 7 bases and the J segment 0 bases; nucleotides outside the gene matches: 5. CDR1 and CDR2 from the germline V gene are SNHLY and FYNNEI. The CDR3 is 16 amino acids. The CDR3 DNA reads TGTGCCAGCACCGGACAGGGCAGCTCCTATAATTCACCCCTCCACTTT. Translated: CASTGQGSSYNSPLHF.

The chain is built from TRBV11-2 and TRBJ1-5; D is unresolved. The CDR3 has 13 amino acids. Germline CDR1 SGHAT, CDR2 FQNNGV. Between the trimmed V and J ends, which lost 1 base and 9 bases, there was a span of 10 bases. For the CDR3, the DNA is TGTGCCAGCAGCTTAGGGGAGCGGCGGCCCCAGCATTTT. As protein: CASSLGERRPQHF.

This clone was seen a handful of times. The chain carries TRBV2 and TRBJ1-3; D is unresolved. This CDR3 comprises 15 residues. V lost 6 bases to trimming and J lost 0 bases, with 12 bases between them. The germline gives CDR1 SNHLY, CDR2 FYNNEI. CDR3 DNA: TGTGCCAGCAGGGTAGAGAGCCTCTCTGGAAACACCATATATTTT. Translation: CASRVESLSGNTIYF.

This chain uses TRBV2 with TRBJ2-7, with D tentatively TRBD1 (5 bases). This CDR3 spans 14 amino acids. With 0 bases removed from V and 3 bases from J, the gap between germline ends came to 9 bases. CDR1 and CDR2 from the germline V gene are SNHLY and FYNNEI. As DNA, the CDR3 is TGTGCCAGCAGTGAAGCCCCACAGGTCTACGAGCAGTACGTC. Translated, it gives CASSEAPQVYEQYV.